These T cell receptor beta chains were read from a single sample in a study of blood T cell repertoires in COVID-19. The assay was immunoSEQ multiplex PCR, and TCRdb's table has in-frame clones only and misses some. The data show approximately 60,000 clones, about four fifths seen once. Input material: peripheral blood. These receptors were collected from a woman over 75 with acute or convalescent COVID-19. The conserved cysteine and the conserved F or W are not part of the CDR3 here. Rows give clone size only sometimes, using once, few, many, or a class for an expanded clone.

J gene: TRBJ2-3
V gene: TRBV9
CDR3 length: 18
clone size: -
CDR3 protein: ASSVGVGGPGATSTDTQY

J gene: TRBJ2-7
V gene: TRBV5-6
CDR3 length: 14
clone size: -
CDR3 protein: ASSFPSGRDLYEQY

J gene: TRBJ2-2
V gene: TRBV6-5
CDR3 length: 12
clone size: -
CDR3 protein: ASTDRNLAGELF

J gene: TRBJ2-1
V gene: TRBV4-1
CDR3 length: 14
clone size: -
CDR3 protein: ASSREGTGGGNEQF

J gene: TRBJ1-1
V gene: TRBV30
CDR3 length: 9
clone size: -
CDR3 protein: SGRKNTEAF

J gene: TRBJ2-7
V gene: TRBV9
CDR3 length: 14
clone size: -
CDR3 protein: ASSPNGDRVPHEQY

J gene: TRBJ1-6
V gene: TRBV4-3
CDR3 length: 14
clone size: -
CDR3 protein: ASSQARGSYNSPLH

J gene: TRBJ1-1
V gene: TRBV5-8
CDR3 length: 13
clone size: -
CDR3 protein: ASSLGGTMNTEAF

J gene: TRBJ1-5
V gene: TRBV4-1
CDR3 length: 17
clone size: few
CDR3 protein: ASSHVSLQGARSNQPQH

J gene: TRBJ1-3
V gene: TRBV9
CDR3 length: 14
clone size: -
CDR3 protein: ASSVKSRDSGNTIY

J gene: TRBJ2-5
V gene: TRBV28
CDR3 length: 14
clone size: -
CDR3 protein: ASSSPPGHTKETQY

J gene: TRBJ2-3
V gene: TRBV27
CDR3 length: 13
clone size: -
CDR3 protein: ASSRTSGVGNTQY

J gene: TRBJ2-7
V gene: TRBV6-5
CDR3 length: 11
clone size: -
CDR3 protein: ASLRQGEGEQY

J gene: TRBJ1-1
V gene: TRBV28
CDR3 length: 11
clone size: -
CDR3 protein: ASSLIHNTEAF

J gene: TRBJ1-5
V gene: TRBV19
CDR3 length: 10
clone size: -
CDR3 protein: ASWGERQPQH

J gene: TRBJ1-3
V gene: TRBV10-1
CDR3 length: 16
clone size: -
CDR3 protein: ASSHLPGQGRVRDTIY

J gene: TRBJ1-2
V gene: TRBV20-1
CDR3 length: 8
clone size: -
CDR3 protein: SAPGGDNT

J gene: TRBJ2-1
V gene: TRBV19
CDR3 length: 14
clone size: once
CDR3 protein: ASSTRDRGGRNEQF

J gene: TRBJ2-7
V gene: TRBV19
CDR3 length: 9
clone size: -
CDR3 protein: ASSFGYEQY

J gene: TRBJ1-4
V gene: TRBV6-5
CDR3 length: 12
clone size: -
CDR3 protein: ASSQIGGFEKLF

J gene: TRBJ2-7
V gene: TRBV6-2/TRBV6-3
CDR3 length: 14
clone size: -
CDR3 protein: ASSYSQDRGFYEQY